These 22 T cell receptor beta chains were sequenced from one sample in a study of Ad26.COV2.S vaccination and SARS-CoV-2 variants. Treatment of the sample: some 20 received Ad26.COV2.S at low or high dose, single or two shots; 5 received placebo; per-sample allocation not given. Samples analyzed were those drawn on day 63 after the first vaccine or placebo injection. TCRdb's copy holds only in-frame clones and misses some; the assay was immunoSEQ multiplex PCR. The sample has roughly 700,000 clones, around 90% seen once. Sequenced here: peripheral blood, sampled in a trial of Ad26.COV2.S vaccine versus placebo. The receptors derive from a person aged 18-65 years who received the Ad26.COV2.S COVID-19 vaccine or a placebo.

The CDR3 DNA follows: TGTGCCAGCAGCCTCAAGCTCGGGTTCTACGAGCAGTACTTC. It codes for CASSLKLGFYEQYF. The chain joins TRBV3-1 (or the pseudogene TRBV3-2) to TRBJ2-7; no reliable D call. Germline V gene lookup returns CDR1 LGHDT and CDR2 YNNKEL (reference sequence). The CDR3 is 14 residues long. The V and J ends lost 4 bases and 3 bases respectively, with 13 bases between them.

This clone came up a few times. V gene TRBV10-3 combines with J gene TRBJ2-2; 8 positions agree with TRBD2. V shed 6 bases, J shed 1 base, and the junction held 1 base outside the gene matches. Per the germline V gene, CDR1 is ENHRY and CDR2 is SYGVKD. This CDR3 is 14 amino acids long. CDR3 nucleotides: TGTGCCATCAGACTAGCGGAGAACACCGGGGAGCTGTTTTTT. Encoded protein: CAIRLAENTGELFF.

The count of this clone is one. The chain recombines TRBV6-5 with TRBJ2-1; possible D gene TRBD2, 6 bases. V was shortened by 5 bases and J by 10 bases, with 12 bases between the two germline ends. The CDR3 is 12 residues long. CDR1 is MNHEY and CDR2 is SVGAGI in the germline V gene. CDR3 in amino acids: CASSKTRTEQFF. The CDR3 bases are TGTGCCAGCAGTAAGACTAGAACGGAGCAGTTCTTC.

A note on this clone: In the same sample, other DNA sequences code for this CDR3. The V and J genes are TRBV24-1 and TRBJ2-2; the D is unclear. Per germline, CDR1 KGHDR and CDR2 SFDVKD. There are 14 residues in the CDR3. The germline V and J ends were trimmed by 1 base and 2 bases, with 4 bases remaining between them. DNA of the CDR3: TGTGCCACCAGTGATTTTCCAAACACCGGGGAGCTGTTTTTT. Its protein is CATSDFPNTGELFF.

This chain uses TRBV21-1 with TRBJ1-5. TRBV21-1 is a pseudogene. The CDR3 spans 17 residues. The CDR3 loop reads CASSFTSGEIGNQPQHF. As DNA, the CDR3 is TGTGCCAGCAGCTTTACAAGCGGGGAGATCGGCAATCAGCCCCAGCATTTT.

The chain joins TRBV5-4 to TRBJ1-6; no clear D. Trimming stripped 4 bases from V and 9 bases from J, with 20 bases between. The germline gives CDR1 SGHNT, CDR2 YYREEE (reference sequence). This CDR3 comprises 16 residues. CDR3 region: CASSRGNWAIGSPLHF. The CDR3 region has the DNA TGTGCCAGCAGCCGAGGGAATTGGGCGATAGGTTCACCCCTCCACTTT.

V gene TRBV6-5 combines with J gene TRBJ1-1; 10 positions match TRBD1. Germline CDR1 and CDR2: MNHEY and SVGAGI. Trimming at V came to 6 bases and at J to 4 bases, leaving 5 bases not matched to a gene. This CDR3 comprises 14 residues. In DNA, the CDR3 is TGTGCCAGCAGACGGACAGGGGGGGTCACTGAAGCTTTCTTT. Translated: CASRRTGGVTEAFF.

This sequence joins TRBV9 and TRBJ2-5; 7 nucleotides match TRBD2. V dropped 4 bases and J dropped 1; count of bases not matched to a gene: 4. Germline V CDR1 and CDR2: SGDLS, YYNGEE. The CDR3 has 14 amino acids. The CDR3: CASSPGGGQETQYF. The CDR3 nucleotides are TGTGCCAGCAGCCCCGGCGGGGGCCAAGAGACCCAGTACTTC.

This clone has a single count. V and J are TRBV6-5 and TRBJ1-2, with TRBD1 as a possible D gene (5 bases). Trimming took 6 bases from V and 4 from J, leaving 18 bases between them. Germline V CDR1 and CDR2: MNHEY, SVGAGI. The CDR3 totals 15 residues. For the CDR3, the DNA is TGTGCCAGCAGGACCGGGGCCCCCGGGGGCTATGGCTACACCTTC. Encoded protein: CASRTGAPGGYGYTF.

The gene calls are TRBV20-1 and TRBJ1-1; D is unclear. This CDR3 is 13 amino acids long. Germline assignment: CDR1 DFQATT and CDR2 SNEGSKA (reference sequence). Trimming removed 3 bases at V and 5 bases at J, with 13 bases between. CDR3 residues: CSASRVDWTEAFF. CDR3 bases: TGCAGTGCTAGTCGAGTAGATTGGACTGAAGCTTTCTTT.

The CDR3 is CASGNTKRELFF. CDR3 nucleotides: TGTGCCAGCGGAAACACGAAACGGGAGCTGTTTTTT. V is TRBV12-3 or TRBV12-4 and J is TRBJ2-2; D uncertain. This CDR3 comprises 12 residues. The V gene lost 8 bases and the J gene lost 9 bases, with 13 bases spanning the gap.

The rearrangement uses TRBV19 and TRBJ2-1, with D possibly being TRBD1 (6 bases). Germline V gene lookup returns CDR1 LNHDA and CDR2 SQIVND (reference sequence). There are 14 residues in the CDR3. V was shortened by 5 bases and J by 1 base, with 9 bases between the two germline ends. As DNA, the CDR3 is TGTGCCAGTAGTGCAGGGGATTCCTACAATGAGCAGTTCTTC. Protein product: CASSAGDSYNEQFF.

This clone was observed a single time. V and J are TRBV5-5 and TRBJ2-6; 10 bases agree with TRBD2. The CDR3 loop spans 17 amino acids. Trimming took 5 bases from V and 0 from J; bases not matched to a gene: 5. The germline CDR1 and CDR2 sequences are SGHKS and YYEKEE (reference sequence). The CDR3 here is CASRLAGVDSGANVLTF. The DNA of the CDR3 is TGTGCCAGCAGGCTAGCGGGGGTGGACTCTGGGGCCAACGTCCTGACTTTC.

V usage is TRBV10-3 and J usage is TRBJ2-3, with a tentative D call TRBD2 (6 bases). Trimming stripped 4 bases from V and 3 bases from J, with 14 bases between. Germline V gene sequence: CDR1 ENHRY, CDR2 SYGVKD. The CDR3 is made up of 15 amino acids. The CDR3 nucleotides are TGTGCCATCAGTGGGGTTGTCGGAGGGACAGATACGCAGTATTTT. Amino acids: CAISGVVGGTDTQYF.

This clone was observed once. The chain is built from TRBV5-5 and TRBJ2-7, with 10 bases matching TRBD1. J gave up 4 bases and V 3 bases, and 7 bases lay outside the gene matches. The CDR3 is 15 residues long. Germline assignment: CDR1 SGHKS and CDR2 YYEKEE (reference sequence). CDR3 DNA sequence: TGTGCCAGCAGCTGGGGGGGACAGGGGATTTACGAGCAGTACTTC. This translates into CASSWGGQGIYEQYF.

The CDR3 nucleotides read TGTGCCAGTAGTGGATGGGACAGCGGGAAAAACATTCAGTACTTC. It yields the protein CASSGWDSGKNIQYF. The chain has TRBV19 and TRBJ2-4; D might be TRBD1 (7 bases). The germline V gene has CDR1 LNHDA and CDR2 SQIVND (reference sequence). The CDR3 totals 15 residues. Trimming took off 5 bases at V and 4 bases at J, with 15 bases between the two ends.

The V gene is TRBV5-5, the J gene TRBJ1-4; D not resolved. V lost 0 bases, J lost 8 bases, and 5 bases lay in between. The CDR3 totals 12 residues. CDR1 and CDR2 (germline): SGHKS, YYEKEE (reference sequence). Written as DNA, the CDR3 is TGTGCCAGCAGCTTGGTTGGGGAAAAACTGTTTTTT. Translating it yields CASSLVGEKLFF.

This clone was observed once. The rearrangement uses TRBV5-1 and TRBJ1-2; possibly TRBD1 for D (6 bases). Germline V gene sequence: CDR1 SGHRS, CDR2 YFSETQ. CDR3 length equals 14 residues. The V end lost 5 bases, the J end lost 4 bases, and 15 bases lay between the germline ends. The CDR3 DNA follows: TGCGCCAGCAGTCGCGCTGAAGGGGGCTATGGCTACACCTTC. Encoded protein: CASSRAEGGYGYTF.

The V gene is TRBV5-4, the J gene TRBJ2-1, with 11 bases matching TRBD2. Germline V lookup: CDR1 SGHNT, CDR2 YYREEE (reference sequence). The CDR3 has 15 amino acids. Trimming removed 5 bases from V and 6 bases from J; junction bases left unmatched: 7. The chain's CDR3 is CASSPFSGGVNEQFF. The CDR3 DNA is TGTGCCAGCAGTCCATTTAGCGGGGGGGTCAATGAGCAGTTCTTC.

The rearrangement joins TRBV7-9 to TRBJ2-7; 9 bases are a match to TRBD2. Per the germline V gene, CDR1 is SEHNR and CDR2 is FQNEAQ (reference sequence). With V trimmed by 1 base and J by 4 bases, 5 bases remained unmatched. The CDR3 covers 15 residues. CDR3 DNA sequence: TGTGCCAGCAGCTTAGTGGGACTAGCACCTTACGAGCAGTACTTC. This encodes CASSLVGLAPYEQYF.

This clone was recorded a few times. This rearrangement joins TRBV6-6 to TRBJ2-7; D is perhaps TRBD2 (5 bases). The CDR3 is made up of 14 amino acids. The V end was cut by 2 bases, the J end by 2 bases, with 10 bases between. Germline CDR1 is MNHNY and CDR2 is SVGAGI (reference sequence). Written as DNA, the CDR3 is TGTGCCAGCAGTTACGGCCGGGGTGCCTACGAGCAGTACTTC. As protein: CASSYGRGAYEQYF.

The V and J genes are TRBV12-3 or TRBV12-4 and TRBJ2-5; tentative D call: TRBD2 (5 bases). The CDR3 runs 13 residues. Trimming removed 7 bases at V and 5 bases at J, with 14 bases between. DNA for the CDR3: TGTGCCAGCACCTCGGACTCGCGGGAGACCCAGTACTTC. Amino acids: CASTSDSRETQYF.